This TCR beta chain was obtained from a study of cytomegalovirus exposure and HLA in healthy donors (dated by TCRdb to the late 2010s). For the wider study: An earlier analysis of fewer than 750 of the donors reported 276 Gb of sequence data and 95 million to 130 million unique TCR beta sequences obtained from roughly 170 million T cells. Typing coverage differed by locus: A, B, C, DRB1 and DQB1 were typed in roughly 620-630 donors, DQA1 in approximately 520, DPA1 in some 570, and DPB1 in just under 480. The study used immunosequencing to profile the T cell repertoires of approximately 690 subjects and linked those repertoires to cytomegalovirus serostatus. An earlier analysis of approximately 580 of the donors used high-throughput TCR beta sequencing to judge whether each TCR beta V gene segment behaved as functional or pseudogenic. A later analysis re-analyzed previously published TCR beta repertoires from 660 or so donors and added high-resolution HLA genotyping to study TCR occurrence patterns. A later genetic analysis took genome-wide SNP genotypes for about three fifths of the 666 donors and used that subset as a discovery cohort. The study aimed to test whether cataloging public T cell receptors could reveal signatures of past pathogen exposure. A separate validation cohort of roughly 130 different subjects was used in addition to the approximately 670-subject first cohort. Approximately 310 gigabases of sequencing data and tens of millions of unique TCR sequences were included in an early release covering several hundred HLA-typed donors. To predict cytomegalovirus infection status, the study brought together high-throughput TCR immunosequencing, statistical association of individual TCRs with disease status, and machine learning. Among roughly 400 genotyped donors of the cohort, an average of roughly 230,000 unique TCR beta nucleotide sequences was sequenced per donor, of which about 19% were non-productive. All discovery cohort repertoires had been generated using a single sequencing platform. Donor age, sex, ethnicity and CMV serostatus were compiled together with the repertoire data. Both class I and class II loci were covered by HLA typing, at four-digit resolution. In the later analysis, no new phenotypic data were used to find candidate immune exposures; instead, reliance was placed on TCR beta sequences and their occurrence across donors. A few DR-DQ haplotypes were treated as single units for association and clustering because of strong linkage in the cohort. Among the roughly 380 genotyped donors, approximately 76% belonged to the genetic ancestry cluster associated with self-reported Caucasian donors.

Reading the germline V gene gives CDR1 SGHTA and CDR2 FQGTGA. CDR3 length: 15 amino acids, cysteine to phenylalanine. Only the CDR3 region is kept as DNA, spanning 45 bases read in frame from base 1. Trimming leaves V shorter by 0 bases and J shorter by 7 bases, with the junction holding 4 bases beyond the gene matches. In total, over 600 healthy bone marrow donors made up the cohort. Cohort members were all nominally healthy when sampled, although unrecorded immune exposures were likely present. Of the 700 or so cohort members, around 290 had a positive CMV serostatus and about 400 had a negative one, while no CMV serostatus was recorded for the donor. Every donor gave a peripheral blood sample, and the peripheral blood mononuclear cells from that sample were used for TCR beta sequencing. Genomic DNA was extracted from the blood cell samples with the Qiagen DNeasy Blood Extraction Kit. The library was obtained by the immunoSEQ multiplex PCR assay. For the multiplex PCR, a mixture combining 60 forward primers for TCR Vbeta segments and 13 reverse primers for TCR Jbeta segments was used. The CDR3 region of rearranged TCR beta genes was amplified from genomic DNA with a multiplex PCR assay. Amplified TCR beta libraries were sequenced as 87-base-pair reads on the Illumina HiSeq System. The authors processed their data as follows. In a later analysis, 77 million or so unique TCR beta chains were counted across the 650 to 750 repertoires, and roughly 11 million of these chains were shared by at least two donors. To remove PCR and sequencing errors, raw reads were error-corrected and collapsed into unique sequences using a nearest-neighbor algorithm that merged closely related sequences. V, D and J gene segments were assigned by aligning CDR3 sequences to IMGT reference sequences. For a sequence to be retained, at least a six-nucleotide match to both a V gene segment and a J gene segment was required. Rearrangements were classified as productive when the CDR3 lacked stop codons and remained in frame with V and J, and all other rearrangements were classified as non-productive. Following IMGT convention, CDR3 was defined as the stretch from the second conserved V-encoded cysteine up to the conserved J-encoded phenylalanine. In an earlier analysis of around 570 of the donors, sequences lacking an unambiguous match to a single V gene segment were excluded. An earlier analysis of a few hundred of the donors classified V segments as functional when productive rearrangements were above 56.7% and as segregating when the standard deviation between donors was above 5%. To diagnose cytomegalovirus status from the catalog of TCR beta chain sequences, a statistical classification framework was built. In a later analysis, TCR nucleotide sequences were compared against IMGT/GENE-DB human TR gene sequences so that V and J genes could be assigned. The TCRdist pipeline was used in a later analysis to assign CDR3 sequences and most-parsimonious VDJ recombination scenarios. In a later analysis, every TCR beta chain was defined by the combination of its CDR3 amino acid sequence and its V-gene family, and reads without a unique V-gene family were dropped. A later analysis removed 500 to 650 highly shared, low-generation-probability nucleotide sequences to deal with suspected cross-contamination and a sequencing artifact. In a later analysis, a clonal expansion index was calculated for each public chain from normalized within-repertoire ranks of inferred template counts. In a later analysis, generation probabilities were computed using a VDJ recombination model fitted to out-of-frame rearrangements, and the results were checked against IGoR. In a later analysis, hypergeometric tests were used to score TCR-TCR, TCR-HLA and TCR-CMV co-occurrence, with a repertoire-size bias correction applied to TCR pairs. To estimate false discovery rates, a later analysis permuted the HLA or CMV assignments 20 times. In a later analysis, co-occurring TCRs were grouped using DBSCAN, and TCRdist sequence similarity was added for clustering within HLA-allele-positive subsets. Repertoires with fewer than 30,000 or more than 120,000 public chains were left out of co-occurrence clustering, as were about 5 repertoires with anomalous nucleotide sharing. Imported from immuneACCESS, the table was reduced by TCRdb to in-frame sequences with V and J called. These copies leave out some clones; in studies compared against another copy, an unresolved V gene accounts for under half, and the cause of the remainder is not known. V and J calls and clone size follow that table, whereas D and trimming were derived from the DNA. The table for this sample lists about 94,000 clones; roughly 86% of them were counted only once. 10% of the sample is held by the ten biggest clonotypes.

Broader findings and caveats from the paper: The classifier was reported to diagnose cytomegalovirus status with high specificity and sensitivity in both the original cohort and the validation cohort. A further reported finding was that TCR beta sequences accurately predicted the HLA-A and HLA-B alleles for most subjects in the first cohort. Because HLA typing was missing for some donors at each locus, association tests included only the typed subset. Compared with equally common non-associated chains, HLA-associated TCR beta chains in a later analysis were more clonally expanded and had lower generation probabilities. In a later genetic analysis, a missense DCLRE1C variant was associated with V-gene and J-gene trimming of TCR beta chains, and the association was replicated in an independent cohort. When HLA alleles, especially DR and DQ, strongly co-occurred, TCR associations were difficult to assign to individual alleles. A later analysis associated about 17,000 TCR beta sequences with specific HLA alleles at a false discovery rate of 0.05. This cohort had only TCR beta chains sequenced, and the lack of alpha or paired-chain data limited which features could be detected. In a later analysis, most CMV-associated TCR beta chains were found to appear HLA-restricted, with HLA associations seemingly driven largely by CMV exposure. Roughly 17 rarely observed V segments, including chromosome 9 orphons, were excluded from the earlier analysis of about 500 of the donors because counts were too low. Linkage disequilibrium might explain the correlated functional status among segregating V segments, but an unknown experimental factor could not be ruled out. According to the authors, the approach could potentially be generalized to other disease states and immunological phenotypes. A cluster of highly shared sequence variants was judged likely to be a technical artifact of the sequencing pipeline. Sequencing depth was assumed to be roughly uniform across donors in the presence/absence analyses, though that assumption may not hold. In a later genetic analysis, fewer N-insertions in productive TCRs were reported among donors in an Asian-associated ancestry cluster than the 666-donor mean. The 87-base-pair reads could not distinguish some IMGT-functional V segments, including TRBV6-2 and TRBV6-3, so those segments were excluded. Across donors, most TCR sequences were observed very rarely, whereas some public TCRs were present in many individuals. According to a later analysis, TCR association rates differed among HLA loci, with DRB1 alleles showing the most associated TCRs and HLA-C alleles showing the fewest. Three of the identified cytomegalovirus-associated TCR beta chains were confirmed in vitro to be specific for cytomegalovirus antigens. In a later analysis, several top co-occurrence clusters were reported to appear linked to parvovirus B19, influenza, CMV and Epstein-Barr virus. The study listed 150 to 200 TCR beta chains as associated with cytomegalovirus. Broadly in line with IMGT annotations, most TCR beta V segments showed up in productive rearrangements about 87% or about 30% of the time in an earlier analysis of approximately 600 of the donors. For the cohort, immune exposure information was limited to CMV serostatus.

Details on this clone: No antigen is known for it. Per-base qualities were not stored, and no clone one base away is much larger.

The TCR originated in a human donor in good health. The material sequenced was PBMCs. The chain uses TRBV7-3 and TRBJ2-1, with 9 middle bases fitting TRBD1. In nucleotides, the sequence is TGTGCCAGCAGCTTAACGGGACAGGGTGGGAATGAGCAGTTCTTC. Its coded protein is CASSLTGQGGNEQFF.